This T cell receptor (beta chain) was obtained from a study of beta chain features in type 1 diabetes. Study-level points and caveats: When Type 1 diabetes patients were examined, their TCRB CDR3s proved moderately but significantly shorter in all four CD4+ subsets.

Germline loops: CDR1 PRHDT, CDR2 FYEKMQ (reference sequence). V lost 5 bases and J lost 0, with 13 bases in between. CDR3 size: 15 residues. Remarks on this clone: The antigen remains undetermined.

cDNA synthesis used the whole RNA isolate, giving expressed TCRB sequences. TCRdb's copy holds only in-frame clones and misses some; the assay was immunoSEQ multiplex PCR. The top ten clones hold around 1.4% of a sample with 120,000 to 150,000 clones, approximately 13% of them seen once. V usage is TRBV13 and J usage is TRBJ1-1; possible D gene TRBD1, 5 bases. Sequenced input: central memory CD4+ T cells from blood. This receptor was identified in a man aged 18 to 30 with type 1 diabetes. Here the CDR3 reads CASSPRGMMNTEAFF. The CDR3, as DNA: TGTGCCAGCAGCCCTCGGGGGATGATGAACACTGAAGCTTTCTTT. Combining the CDR3 with reference TRBV13 and TRBJ1-1 gives the whole variable domain AAGVIQSPRHLIKEKRETATLKCYPIPRHDTVYWYQQGPGQDPQFLISFYEKMQSDKGSIPDRFSAQQFSDYHSELNMSSLELGDSALYFCASSPRGMMNTEAFFGQGTRLTVV.